This is a list of T cell receptor beta chains from one sample in a study of CD8 T cells in Susac syndrome. One entry per CDR3 protein, called by TCRdb with MiXCR from the immunoSEQ multiplex PCR reads. The sample consists of approximately 130,000 distinct CDR3 sequences, around 91% of them appearing once. Sequencing input: CD8+ T cells from PBMCs. Receptor source: a human donor with multiple sclerosis. Each CDR3 is given with its conserved first and last residue. The D gene is left open where the match is weak. A row's size may be missing; if present it is once, few, many or a size class.

v_call: TRBV20-1; j_call: TRBJ2-7; d_call: .; clone_size: .; cdr3_aa: CSARTTTSVEQYF; cdr3_nt: TGCAGTGCTAGGACAACGACCTCCGTCGAGCAGTACTTC
v_call: TRBV5-6; j_call: TRBJ1-5; d_call: TRBD1; clone_size: .; cdr3_aa: CASSLRTGEISQPQHF; cdr3_nt: TGTGCCAGCAGCTTGAGGACAGGGGAGATAAGTCAGCCCCAGCATTTT
v_call: TRBV7-8; j_call: TRBJ2-1; d_call: .; clone_size: few; cdr3_aa: CASSRWDPPEQFF; cdr3_nt: TGTGCCAGCAGCCGGTGGGACCCCCCTGAGCAGTTCTTC
v_call: TRBV29-1; j_call: TRBJ2-1; d_call: TRBD2; clone_size: once; cdr3_aa: CSVGRTSGSGNEQFF; cdr3_nt: TGCAGCGTTGGGAGGACTAGCGGGAGCGGGAATGAGCAGTTCTTC
v_call: TRBV6-5; j_call: TRBJ2-7; d_call: TRBD1; clone_size: .; cdr3_aa: CASSYYRGRAGEQYF; cdr3_nt: TGTGCCAGCAGCTATTACAGGGGCCGCGCTGGGGAGCAGTACTTC
v_call: TRBV4-2; j_call: TRBJ2-2; d_call: .; clone_size: .; cdr3_aa: CASSQESLTGANTGELFF; cdr3_nt: TGTGCCAGCAGCCAAGAATCCCTCACGGGAGCGAACACCGGGGAGCTGTTTTTT
v_call: TRBV5-1; j_call: TRBJ1-1; d_call: .; clone_size: .; cdr3_aa: CASSFDRVVTEAFF; cdr3_nt: TGCGCCAGCAGCTTCGACAGAGTCGTAACTGAAGCTTTCTTT
v_call: TRBV3-1; j_call: TRBJ1-3; d_call: .; clone_size: .; cdr3_aa: CASSRMEKSSGNTIYF; cdr3_nt: TGTGCCAGCAGCCGAATGGAAAAATCCTCTGGAAACACCATATATTTT
v_call: TRBV3-1; j_call: TRBJ2-1; d_call: TRBD2; clone_size: .; cdr3_aa: CASSQEMAGGYDEQFF; cdr3_nt: TGTGCCAGCAGCCAAGAGATGGCGGGAGGGTACGATGAGCAGTTCTTC
v_call: TRBV28; j_call: TRBJ1-4; d_call: TRBD1; clone_size: .; cdr3_aa: CASSPTGSTNEKLFF; cdr3_nt: TGTGCCAGCAGTCCGACAGGGTCAACTAATGAAAAACTGTTTTTT
v_call: TRBV30; j_call: TRBJ1-1; d_call: .; clone_size: .; cdr3_aa: CAWSLVGSTEAFF; cdr3_nt: TGTGCCTGGAGCCTCGTGGGGAGCACTGAAGCTTTCTTT
v_call: TRBV25-1; j_call: TRBJ1-5; d_call: .; clone_size: .; cdr3_aa: CASSDRIDLDQPQHF; cdr3_nt: TGTGCCAGCAGTGATAGGATAGATCTGGACCAGCCCCAGCATTTT
v_call: TRBV3-1; j_call: TRBJ1-2; d_call: TRBD1; clone_size: .; cdr3_aa: CASSQGLQGVYGYTF; cdr3_nt: TGTGCCAGCAGCCAAGGTCTACAGGGGGTTTATGGCTACACCTTC
v_call: TRBV7-9; j_call: TRBJ2-1; d_call: TRBD2; clone_size: .; cdr3_aa: CASSSGGVYNEQFF; cdr3_nt: TGTGCCAGCAGCTCGGGAGGGGTTTACAATGAGCAGTTCTTC
v_call: TRBV25-1; j_call: TRBJ2-1; d_call: TRBD2; clone_size: .; cdr3_aa: CASSEREGVDEQFF; cdr3_nt: TGTGCCAGCAGTGAGCGGGAGGGCGTAGATGAGCAGTTCTTC
v_call: TRBV7-9; j_call: TRBJ2-7; d_call: .; clone_size: few; cdr3_aa: CACRDWDYEQYF; cdr3_nt: TGTGCCTGCCGGGACTGGGACTACGAGCAGTACTTC
v_call: TRBV29-1; j_call: TRBJ2-3; d_call: .; clone_size: .; cdr3_aa: CSVIGDFLTDTQYF; cdr3_nt: TGCAGCGTTATCGGGGACTTCCTCACAGATACGCAGTATTTT
v_call: TRBV7-9; j_call: TRBJ2-7; d_call: TRBD2; clone_size: .; cdr3_aa: CATSPGGNEQYF; cdr3_nt: TGTGCCACCTCCCCGGGGGGAAACGAGCAGTACTTC
v_call: TRBV6-1; j_call: TRBJ2-7; d_call: .; clone_size: .; cdr3_aa: CASSPQGSAYEQYF; cdr3_nt: TGTGCCAGCAGTCCTCAGGGGTCCGCCTACGAGCAGTACTTC